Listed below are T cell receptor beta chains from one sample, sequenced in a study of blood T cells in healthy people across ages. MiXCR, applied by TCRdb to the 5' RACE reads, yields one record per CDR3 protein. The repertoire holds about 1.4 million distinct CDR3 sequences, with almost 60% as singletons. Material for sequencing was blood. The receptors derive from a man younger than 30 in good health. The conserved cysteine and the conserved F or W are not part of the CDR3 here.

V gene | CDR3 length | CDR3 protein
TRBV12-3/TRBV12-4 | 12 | ASSLDGGDEKLF
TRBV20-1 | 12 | SARPAGSNYGYT
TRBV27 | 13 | ASRRGAAGNQPQH
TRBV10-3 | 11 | AISESWGEKLF
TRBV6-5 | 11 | ASLDRGSYEQY
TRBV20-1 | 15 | SARDHGASGSYNEQF
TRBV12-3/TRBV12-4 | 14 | ASSRTSRQYQETQY
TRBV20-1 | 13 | SASYTGLGRSEQF
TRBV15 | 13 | ATSRDREAKNIQY
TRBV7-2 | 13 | ASSLATVGIETQY
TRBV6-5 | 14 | ASSYSLPGQKETQY
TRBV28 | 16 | ASSPLNPTSMLSYEQY
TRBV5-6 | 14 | ASSLRADPLKETQY
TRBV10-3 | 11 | ATAGQGAYEQY
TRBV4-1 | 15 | ASSQDSPGQSTDTQY
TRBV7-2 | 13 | ASRRDYAYQETQY
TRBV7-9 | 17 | ASSPTLRGPKDVTDTQY
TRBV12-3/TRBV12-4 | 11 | ASSLAQADTQY
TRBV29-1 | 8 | SVGDGGYT
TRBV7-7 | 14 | ASSSLEGVTGDTQY
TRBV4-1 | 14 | ASSQEPRNYNSPLH
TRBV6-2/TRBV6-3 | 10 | ASETGKNEQF
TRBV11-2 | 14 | ASSDEALGAYNEQF
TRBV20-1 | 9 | SALVGDTQY
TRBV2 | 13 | ASSETRMGGDGYT
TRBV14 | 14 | ASSPGKELGRYEQF
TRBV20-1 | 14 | SARESRDSAYNEQF
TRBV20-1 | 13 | SALRGLLSGSEQY
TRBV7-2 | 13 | ASSLYRVPGETQY
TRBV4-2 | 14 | ASSHTTGMSANVLT
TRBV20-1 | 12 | SARDRGGWDEQY
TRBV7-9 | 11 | ASSTSGSPEQF
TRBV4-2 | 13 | ASSQRVSRTDTQY
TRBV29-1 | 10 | SIRTAYNEQF
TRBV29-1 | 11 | SVARDRSYEQY
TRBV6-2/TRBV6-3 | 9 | ASQKHNEQF
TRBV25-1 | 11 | ASSEGGGYEQY
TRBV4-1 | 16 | ASSQEGQGDEGGEKLF
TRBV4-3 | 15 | ASSQDRGYSSYNEQF
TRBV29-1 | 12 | SVAPGTGTGELF
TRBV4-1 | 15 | ASSQIPAVWTQETQY
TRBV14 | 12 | ASSHDRSVYGYT
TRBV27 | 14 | ASSAIQGAISYEQY
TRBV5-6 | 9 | ASSSDEKLF
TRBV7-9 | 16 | ASSSVVRDGTSTDTQY
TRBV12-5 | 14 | ASGLVPGEGANEQF